These 5 T cell receptor beta chains originate from one sample sequenced in a study of blood T cell repertoires in COVID-19. Method: immunoSEQ multiplex PCR; TCRdb's copy keeps in-frame clones and lacks some. The top ten clones hold roughly 15% of a sample with 120,000 or so clones, about 80% of them seen once. Input material: peripheral blood. These receptor sequences come from a woman aged 45-60 years with acute or convalescent COVID-19.

A single count supports this clone. This chain connects TRBV6-1 to TRBJ2-2, with no clear D. The CDR3 covers 16 residues. V was cut by 2 bases and J by 0 bases, with 10 bases left in between. The germline V gene encodes CDR1 MNHNS and CDR2 SASEGT. The CDR3 nucleotides are TGTGCCAGCAGTGAATTAGAGTTCGCGAACACCGGGGAGCTGTTTTTT. Residues: CASSELEFANTGELFF.

The V gene is TRBV6-5, the J gene TRBJ1-5; D is perhaps TRBD1 (5 bases). This CDR3 region has 12 residues. With 8 bases removed from V and 5 bases from J, the gap between germline ends came to 10 bases. Germline V gene data show CDR1 as MNHEY and CDR2 as SVGAGI. The CDR3 protein is CASPDSHQPQHF. DNA for the CDR3: TGTGCCAGCCCAGACAGTCATCAGCCCCAGCATTTT.

This clone turned up a few times. The CDR3 nucleotides are TGCGCCAGCAGCCAAGTGTACAGGGCTGAATTTAACTATGGCTACACCTTC. This gives the protein CASSQVYRAEFNYGYTF. This chain uses TRBV4-1 with TRBJ1-2, with D possibly TRBD1 on 6 matching bases. The CDR3 totals 17 residues. Trimming took off 1 base at V and 1 base at J, with 16 bases between the two ends. Germline lookup yields CDR1 MGHRA and CDR2 YSYEKL.

This clone has only a few counts. V and J are TRBV19 and TRBJ1-4; no clear D. Between the trimmed V and J ends, which lost 9 bases and 0 bases, there was a span of 8 bases. Germline V CDR1 and CDR2: LNHDA, SQIVND (reference sequence). The CDR3 runs 13 residues. As DNA, the CDR3 is TGTGCCAGCCACCCAGCAACTAATGAAAAACTGTTTTTT. Its translation is CASHPATNEKLFF.

This rearrangement joins TRBV24-1 to TRBJ2-3; the D gene is possibly TRBD2 (6 bases). V lost 10 bases and J lost 2, with 12 bases in between. CDR1 and CDR2 from the germline V gene are KGHDR and SFDVKD. CDR3 length: 13 residues. The CDR3 loop reads CATAGRFTDTQYF. The CDR3 DNA is TGTGCCACTGCGGGACGGTTCACAGATACGCAGTATTTT.